This T cell receptor beta chain derives from a study of cytomegalovirus exposure and HLA in healthy donors. Among the donors, all were healthy bone marrow donors. 13 Jbeta primers and 60 Vbeta primers were used for the PCR. As processed by the authors: Approximately 9.9 million shared chains were among the roughly 80 million unique TCR beta chains that a later analysis counted. The repertoire was sequenced with immunoSEQ multiplex PCR; TCRdb's copy has only in-frame clones and lacks some. V and J calls and clone size are those listed in that table; D and trimming were worked out from the DNA. The table has tens of thousands of clones, approximately 80% seen once. Germline V lookup: CDR1 SEHNR, CDR2 FQNEAQ (reference sequence). V lost 1 base, J lost 5 bases, and 8 bases lay in between. The CDR3 totals 13 residues.

The receptor's source is a woman under 40 in good health and CMV-seronegative. Sequencing was performed on PBMCs. The chain couples TRBV7-9 to TRBJ1-1, with D possibly matching TRBD1 (6 bases). This CDR3 is CASSLEGETEAFF. The CDR3 bases are TGTGCCAGCAGCTTAGAGGGGGAGACTGAAGCTTTCTTT.